This TCR beta chain is from a study of blood T cells in healthy people across ages. Germline-derived CDR1 and CDR2 are SQVTM and ANQGSEA. The ends were cut back, 7 bases at V and 7 bases at J, with 17 bases in the middle. CDR3 length: 12 amino acids. Then a second PCR, running roughly 7 to 11 cycles, was carried out with a sample-barcoded 5' primer and a J-beta primer mix. TCRdb called the 5' RACE reads again in MiXCR, with one record for every CDR3 protein. Here the sample spans around 800,000 distinct CDR3 sequences, about 55% being singletons. This clonotype was sampled from an elderly man in good health. What was sequenced was blood. The chain has TRBV29-1 and TRBJ2-7; maybe TRBD2 (5 bases). CDR3 region: CSASPGNNEQYF. In DNA, the CDR3 is TGCAGCGCCTCCCCGGGGAACAATGAGCAGTACTTC.